Shown below are 3 T cell receptor beta chains from a single sample sequenced in a study of T cells in localized non-small cell lung cancer. Sequenced by immunoSEQ multiplex PCR; TCRdb stores in-frame clones only, minus some. The sample gives 65,000 to 90,000 clones, around 80% of which show up once; under 25% is in the top ten. The sample was PBMCs, taken before any cancer treatment. All receptors come from a man aged 40-75 years with stage II squamous cell lung carcinoma.

This clone was observed once. This rearrangement joins TRBV9 to TRBJ2-5; D perhaps matches TRBD1 (6 bases). Per the germline V gene, CDR1 is SGDLS and CDR2 is YYNGEE. V lost 0 bases and J lost 5, with 14 bases in between. CDR3 length: 15 amino acids. The CDR3 DNA sequence: TGTGCCAGCAGCGTAGCTGGCAGTCAGGGGGAGACCCAGTACTTC. Translated: CASSVAGSQGETQYF.

This sequence joins TRBV30 and TRBJ1-5, with D unresolved. V gave up 2 bases and J gave up 7 bases, with 9 bases separating them. The CDR3 has 12 residues. Germline V lookup: CDR1 GTSNPN, CDR2 SVGIG (reference sequence). The CDR3 loop reads CAWSHGNQPQHF. The CDR3 DNA is TGTGCCTGGAGTCACGGGAACCAGCCCCAGCATTTT.

In the case of this clone: Other DNA sequences within the sample encode an identical CDR3. The V and J genes are TRBV5-1 and TRBJ1-1; D is uncertain. V was pared by 0 bases and J by 2 bases, with 5 bases between. Germline values: CDR1 SGHRS, CDR2 YFSETQ. The CDR3 loop spans 13 amino acids. The CDR3 sequence: CASSLGGNTEAFF. In DNA, the CDR3 is TGCGCCAGCAGCTTGGGCGGTAACACTGAAGCTTTCTTT.